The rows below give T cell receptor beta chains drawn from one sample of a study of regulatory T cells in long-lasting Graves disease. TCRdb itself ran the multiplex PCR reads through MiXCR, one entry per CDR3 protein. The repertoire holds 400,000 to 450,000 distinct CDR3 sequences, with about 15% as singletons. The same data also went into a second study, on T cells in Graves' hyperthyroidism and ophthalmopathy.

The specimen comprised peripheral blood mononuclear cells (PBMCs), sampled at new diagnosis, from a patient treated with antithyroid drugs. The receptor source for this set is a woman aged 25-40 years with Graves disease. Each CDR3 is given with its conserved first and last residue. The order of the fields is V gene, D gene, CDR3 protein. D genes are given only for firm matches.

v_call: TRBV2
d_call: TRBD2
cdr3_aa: CASSESSGAQGTQYF

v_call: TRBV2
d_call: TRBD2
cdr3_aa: CASIPGLAGKGTDTQYF

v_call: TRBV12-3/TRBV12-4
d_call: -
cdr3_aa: CASSFVVGQLAGYTF

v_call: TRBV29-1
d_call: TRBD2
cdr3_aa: CSVAGGTGEGVWQSGANVLTF

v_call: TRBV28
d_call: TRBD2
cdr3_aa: CASSTLAGSSTDTQYF

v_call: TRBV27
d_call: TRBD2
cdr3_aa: CASRLTGLADLYNEQFF

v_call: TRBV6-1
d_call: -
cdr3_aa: CASQRPTDTGELFF

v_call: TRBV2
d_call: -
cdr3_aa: CASSWTAPPYEQYF

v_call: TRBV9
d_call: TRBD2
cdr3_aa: CASSVEVAGGSAETQYF

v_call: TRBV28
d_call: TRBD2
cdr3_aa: CASSFVAGVSYNEQFF

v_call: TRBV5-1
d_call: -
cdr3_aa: CASSLGPDEKLFF

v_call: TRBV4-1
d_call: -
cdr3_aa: CASSQVGNGYTF

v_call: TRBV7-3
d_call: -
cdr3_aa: CASSLTEDEQFF

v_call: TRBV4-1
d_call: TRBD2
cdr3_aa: CASSHPGTSYEQYF

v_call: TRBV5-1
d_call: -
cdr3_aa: CASSEQSSSANYGYTF

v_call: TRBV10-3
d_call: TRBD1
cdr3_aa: CAISESSGAGGIAFF

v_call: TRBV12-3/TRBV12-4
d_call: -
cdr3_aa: CASSPAENPQHF

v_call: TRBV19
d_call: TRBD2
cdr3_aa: CASSIEIAGLVDEQFF

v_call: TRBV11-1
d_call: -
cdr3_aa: CASSPPSGQNTGELFF

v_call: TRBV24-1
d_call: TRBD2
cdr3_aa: CATSDSTSGSVSYNEQFF

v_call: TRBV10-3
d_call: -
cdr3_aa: CATEETQGGQPQHF

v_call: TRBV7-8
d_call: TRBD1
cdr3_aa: CASSLRQGTTPNSPLHF

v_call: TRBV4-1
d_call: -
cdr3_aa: CASSQPRTLLNEQFF

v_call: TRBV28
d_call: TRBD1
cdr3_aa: CASSLSGRQGTTTQYF

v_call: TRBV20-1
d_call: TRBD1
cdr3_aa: CSARRTGAGRPQHF

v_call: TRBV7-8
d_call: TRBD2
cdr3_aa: CASSLAFRTSGKGSQNIQYF

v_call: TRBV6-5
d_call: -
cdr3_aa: CASSFGSKETQYF

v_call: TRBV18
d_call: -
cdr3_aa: CASSPPGQGHGLRQPQHF

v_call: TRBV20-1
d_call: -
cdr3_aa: CSATPGANSPLHF

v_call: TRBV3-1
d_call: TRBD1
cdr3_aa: CASSQDPGQGKCYF

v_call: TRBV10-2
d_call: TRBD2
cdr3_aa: CASSESSGLAGVLTGELFF

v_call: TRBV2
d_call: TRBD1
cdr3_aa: CASSLDRGRRETQYF

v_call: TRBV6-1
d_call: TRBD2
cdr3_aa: CASASGSPRTDTQYF

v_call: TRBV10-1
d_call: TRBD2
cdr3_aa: CASSESNGRSGSVYEQYF

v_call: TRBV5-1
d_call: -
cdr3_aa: CASSLHPSGGENTEAFF

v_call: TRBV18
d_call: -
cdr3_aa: CTSSPKGAGGTSEQYF

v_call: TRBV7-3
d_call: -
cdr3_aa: CASSRDIIPDTQYF

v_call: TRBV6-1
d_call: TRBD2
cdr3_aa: CASSNAETSGSYEQYF

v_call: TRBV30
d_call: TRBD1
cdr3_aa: CAWGQGAYEQYF

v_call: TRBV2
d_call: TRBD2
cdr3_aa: CASSGSGRRSYEQYF

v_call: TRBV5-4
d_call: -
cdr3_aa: CASSGPGWGETGELFF

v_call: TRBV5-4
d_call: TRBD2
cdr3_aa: CASSLAWPSGSTGELFF

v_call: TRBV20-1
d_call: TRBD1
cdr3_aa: CSARDRVTNEKLFF

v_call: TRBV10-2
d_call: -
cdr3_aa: CASSGQGLGASSYEQYF

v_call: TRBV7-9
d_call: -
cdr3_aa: CASSLSTGRGAYEQYF